A single sample is the source of the 11 T cell receptor beta chains below, sequenced in a study of blood T cell repertoires in COVID-19. Measured with immunoSEQ multiplex PCR; TCRdb has only the in-frame clones, and not every one. The sample gives around 100,000 clones, roughly four fifths of which show up once; roughly 6.3% is in the top ten. Material for sequencing was peripheral blood. Receptors originate from a man in his sixties with acute or convalescent COVID-19.

The chain links TRBV5-6 to TRBJ2-7; TRBD1 aligns across 7 bases. Trimming took 4 bases from V and 3 from J; bases not matched to a gene: 4. Germline lookup yields CDR1 SGHDT and CDR2 YYEEEE. The CDR3 is made up of 13 amino acids. The CDR3 region is CASSLTGYYEQYF. CDR3 nucleotide sequence: TGTGCCAGCAGCCTGACAGGGTACTACGAGCAGTACTTC.

This chain links TRBV11-3 with TRBJ2-5; no clear D gene. The ends were cut back, 6 bases at V and 2 bases at J, with 16 bases in the middle. The CDR3 length is 15 residues. The germline CDR1 and CDR2 sequences are SGHNT and YENEEA. The CDR3 spells CASSPNYARQETQYF. In nucleotides, the CDR3 is TGTGCCAGCAGTCCTAACTATGCCAGACAAGAGACCCAGTACTTC.

This clone was counted a single time. The rearrangement joins TRBV19 to TRBJ2-2; TRBD1 aligns across 9 bases. The length of the CDR3 is 14 residues. V lost 9 bases to trimming and J lost 6 bases; unmatched junction nucleotides: 8. Germline CDR1 is LNHDA and CDR2 is SQIVND (reference sequence). Written as DNA, the CDR3 is TGTGCCAGCCTTTGGACAGGGGAGGCCGGGGAGCTGTTTTTT. Protein product: CASLWTGEAGELFF.

V gene TRBV5-4 combines with J gene TRBJ2-2; 9 bases match TRBD1. From germline, CDR1 is SGHNT and CDR2 YYREEE (reference sequence). The CDR3 sequence is 15 residues long. After removal of 4 bases from V and 4 bases from J, the junction contained 5 bases not matched to a gene. CDR3 nucleotide sequence: TGTGCCAGCAGCATAGGACAGGGGAGCACCGGGGAGCTGTTTTTT. Protein sequence: CASSIGQGSTGELFF.

This chain joins TRBV30 and TRBJ1-4; 11 nucleotides line up with TRBD1. Germline V gene lookup returns CDR1 GTSNPN and CDR2 SVGIG (reference sequence). The length of the CDR3 is 15 residues. V dropped 4 bases and J dropped 6; count of bases not matched to a gene: 7. The CDR3 region is CAWKGQGAFDEKLFF. CDR3 DNA sequence: TGTGCCTGGAAAGGACAGGGGGCGTTCGATGAAAAACTGTTTTTT.

The chain links TRBV6-2 or TRBV6-3 to TRBJ2-7, with 8 positions matching TRBD1. This CDR3 is built from 14 residues. V was pared by 5 bases and J by 2 bases, with 5 bases of the junction left unmatched. Germline assignment: CDR1 MNHEY and CDR2 SVGEGT. Here the CDR3 reads CASSVQGATYEQYF. The CDR3 DNA sequence: TGTGCCAGCAGTGTTCAGGGGGCTACCTACGAGCAGTACTTC.

This clone was observed a few times. This chain joins TRBV6-5 and TRBJ1-2, with no clear D. Germline CDR1 is MNHEY and CDR2 is SVGAGI. Deletions cut 2 bases from V and 0 bases from J, with 10 bases between. The CDR3 has 15 residues. The CDR3 reads CASSYRGGANYGYTF. The DNA of the CDR3 is TGTGCCAGCAGTTACCGGGGAGGAGCTAACTATGGCTACACCTTC.

The CDR3 reads CASSPAEGANTEAFF. The CDR3 DNA reads as TGTGCCAGCAGCCCCGCGGAGGGGGCAAACACTGAAGCTTTCTTT. The chain recombines TRBV6-4 with TRBJ1-1, with 7 positions matching TRBD1. There are 15 residues in the CDR3. J was trimmed by 2 bases and V by 6 bases; bases with no gene match: 9. CDR1 and CDR2 (germline): MRHNA, SNTAGT.

V gene TRBV19 combines with J gene TRBJ2-5; maybe TRBD2 (6 bases). The CDR3 contains 16 residues. The germline V gene has CDR1 LNHDA and CDR2 SQIVND (reference sequence). The ends were cut back, 0 bases at V and 1 base at J, with 12 bases in the middle. The CDR3 is CASSIDLGLLQETQYF. CDR3 sequence (DNA): TGTGCCAGTAGTATAGATCTGGGACTTCTCCAAGAGACCCAGTACTTC.

The CDR3 reads CASSQNKGSNYNEQFF. For the CDR3, the DNA is TGTGCCAGCAGCCAGAATAAAGGGAGCAATTACAATGAGCAGTTCTTC. V usage is TRBV4-2 and J usage is TRBJ2-1, with D possibly matching TRBD2 (5 bases). Per the germline V gene, CDR1 is LGHNA and CDR2 is YNFKEQ. V gave up 3 bases and J gave up 4 bases, with 16 bases separating them. The CDR3 is 16 amino acids.

The genes are TRBV12-3 or TRBV12-4 and TRBJ1-2; possible D gene TRBD1, 6 bases. V was cut by 5 bases and J by 5 bases, with 12 bases left in between. The CDR3 has 13 residues. The DNA for the CDR3 is TGTGCCAGCAGTCTCAACAGGGAGTATGGCTACACCTTC. This gives the protein CASSLNREYGYTF.